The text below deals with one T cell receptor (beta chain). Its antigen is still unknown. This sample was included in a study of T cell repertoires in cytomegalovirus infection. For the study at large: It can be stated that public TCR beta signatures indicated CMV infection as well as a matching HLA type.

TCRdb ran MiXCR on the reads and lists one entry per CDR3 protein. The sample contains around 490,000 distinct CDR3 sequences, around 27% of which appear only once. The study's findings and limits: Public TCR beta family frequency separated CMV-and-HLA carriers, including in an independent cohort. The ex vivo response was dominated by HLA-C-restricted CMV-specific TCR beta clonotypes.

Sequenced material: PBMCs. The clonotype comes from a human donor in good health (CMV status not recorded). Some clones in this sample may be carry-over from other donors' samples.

Here the CDR3 DNA reads TGTGCCACCTCATGGGGAGGGCGGTACGAGCAGTACTTC. This codes for CATSWGGRYEQYF. The V gene is TRBV19, the J gene TRBJ2-7; TRBD2 aligns across 7 bases. CDR1 is LNHDA and CDR2 is SQIVND in the germline V gene (reference sequence). The CDR3 sequence is 13 residues long. V lost 10 bases, J lost 4 bases, and 10 bases stayed unmatched.